One sample yielded the 20 T cell receptor beta chains listed below, sequenced in a study of T and B cells in COVID-19 patients. Each TRB amplification used roughly 230-550 ng of genomic DNA from blood. TRB rearrangements were amplified by multiplex PCR with BIOMED2 TRB-A/B primers. TCRdb re-analysed the multiplex PCR reads in MiXCR, keeping a single row per CDR3 protein. The sample lists about 2,300 distinct CDR3 sequences, 25% to 30% seen once, with 35% in the top ten. The sequenced material came from blood. The receptor set was obtained from a human donor with active COVID-19.

The CDR3 loop is CASSLVSGRTYNEQFF. In nucleotides, the CDR3 is TGTGCCAGCAGCTTAGTTAGCGGGAGAACTTACAATGAGCAGTTCTTC. This chain joins TRBV11-3 and TRBJ2-1; TRBD2 aligns across 9 bases. This CDR3 has 16 amino acids. The junction had 5 bases not matched to a gene; V was cut back by 1 base and J by 4 bases. The germline V gene encodes CDR1 SGHNT and CDR2 YENEEA.

This clonotype came up a few times. The chain couples TRBV12-3 or TRBV12-4 to TRBJ1-5; no reliable D call. V was clipped by 3 bases and J by 3 bases, with 15 bases between them. The CDR3 consists of 16 residues. The CDR3 protein is CASSFGDIGVNQPQHF. The CDR3 DNA is TGTGCCAGCAGTTTCGGAGACATTGGGGTCAATCAGCCCCAGCATTTT.

The V call is TRBV20-1, the J call TRBJ2-2; the D gene could be TRBD1 or TRBD2 (6 bases each). V dropped 4 bases and J dropped 4 bases, with 19 bases sitting between them. This CDR3 region has 16 residues. CDR1 DFQATT and CDR2 SNEGSKA come from the germline V gene (reference sequence). The CDR3 here is CSAIRPWGASTGELFF. Written as DNA, the CDR3 is TGCAGTGCTATCCGCCCTTGGGGGGCGAGCACCGGGGAGCTGTTTTTT.

Comments on this clonotype: With a much larger clone just one base away, this may be a read error. V and J are TRBV6-6 and TRBJ2-1; D might be TRBD1 or TRBD2, each matching 5 bases. V was pared by 8 bases and J by 13 bases, with 30 bases between. The CDR3 totals 16 residues. CDR1 is MNHNY, CDR2 SVGAGI, per germline (reference sequence). In nucleotides, the CDR3 is TGTGCCAGCCGTATTAATCAGGGTACGGGATTAAAACCCCAGTTCTTC. Residues: CASRINQGTGLKPQFF.

V is TRBV6-2 or TRBV6-3 and J is TRBJ1-1; the D is unclear. Germline CDR1 is MNHEY and CDR2 is SVGEGT. Trimming took 4 bases from V and 8 from J, leaving 23 bases between them. This CDR3 is 16 amino acids long. In DNA, the CDR3 is TGTGCCAGCAGTTCGTCTTGGGTGCGTGGGTCTTTGGAAGCTTTCTTT. As protein: CASSSSWVRGSLEAFF.

By sample fraction, this clonotype is medium-sized. The chain joins TRBV7-6 to TRBJ2-2; D may be TRBD2 (5 bases). The germline CDR1 and CDR2 sequences are SGHVS and FNYEAQ. The CDR3 runs 15 residues. Trimming removed 3 bases from V and 5 bases from J, with 13 bases in between. The CDR3 DNA follows: TGTGCCAGCAGCTTGGGCGACTACCTAACCGGGGAGCTGTTTTTT. Its protein is CASSLGDYLTGELFF.

CDR3 in DNA: TGTGCCAGCAGCCCCCCCAATGGGATCCAAGAGACCCAGTACTTC. It yields the protein CASSPPNGIQETQYF. This chain links TRBV14 with TRBJ2-5, with D unclear. Germline loops: CDR1 SGHDN, CDR2 FVKESK. The V end was cut by 4 bases, the J end by 1 base, with 13 bases between. The CDR3 extends over 15 amino acids.

By sample share, this clonotype is medium-sized. This chain connects TRBV19 to TRBJ1-5; 7 bases agree with TRBD1. V was clipped by 2 bases and J by 5 bases; unmatched bases: 12. The CDR3 extends over 17 amino acids. Germline CDR1 reads LNHDA; CDR2 reads SQIVND (reference sequence). The CDR3 region has the DNA TGTGCCAGTAGTATATCGGGCAGGGGGATCATGGATCAGCCCCAGCATTTT. It codes for CASSISGRGIMDQPQHF.

This clonotype is large by share. The chain joins TRBV19 to TRBJ2-3; 8 positions match TRBD2. CDR1 is LNHDA, CDR2 SQIVND, per germline (reference sequence). V lost 4 bases and J lost 6; bases outside the gene matches: 0. The CDR3 is made up of 12 amino acids. DNA for the CDR3: TGTGCCAGTAGTACGGGGGGGGATACGCAGTATTTT. This sequence encodes CASSTGGDTQYF.

By share, this clonotype counts as large (0.1 to 1%). This CDR3 reads CASGTSGGHGELFF. The DNA of the CDR3 is TGTGCCAGCGGGACTAGCGGGGGGCACGGGGAGCTGTTTTTT. The gene calls are TRBV6-5 and TRBJ2-2, with 15 bases aligning to TRBD2. The CDR3 covers 14 residues. CDR1 MNHEY and CDR2 SVGAGI come from the germline V gene. Trimming took 8 bases from V and 7 from J; bases not matched to a gene: 2.

Within the sample, this clonotype is medium-sized. The chain carries TRBV12-3 or TRBV12-4 and TRBJ2-2; D not certain. CDR3 length: 14 amino acids. V shed 6 bases and J shed 4 bases, with 12 bases lying between them. The CDR3 DNA reads TGTGCCAGCAGCCGAGGCCGGGCCACCGGGGAGCTGTTTTTT. Translation: CASSRGRATGELFF.

In its sample, this clonotype ranks as large. The chain is built from TRBV5-4 and TRBJ2-2; D gene unclear. CDR1 SGHNT and CDR2 YYREEE come from the germline V gene (reference sequence). V gave up 0 bases and J gave up 5 bases, with 8 bases separating them. The CDR3 contains 14 residues. DNA for the CDR3: TGTGCCAGCAGCTTGGACATTGCGACCGGGGAGCTGTTTTTT. Its protein is CASSLDIATGELFF.

The chain couples TRBV20-1 to TRBJ2-7, with TRBD1 matching 8 bases. The germline V gene has CDR1 DFQATT and CDR2 SNEGSKA (reference sequence). Losses at the gene ends were 6 bases for V and 1 base for J; bases not matched to a gene: 8. CDR3 size: 14 residues. CDR3 in DNA: TGCAGTGCCTTAGAGTGGGACAGGTCCTACGAGCAGTACTTC. As protein: CSALEWDRSYEQYF.

Judged by abundance, this clonotype is medium-sized. V usage is TRBV6-5 and J usage is TRBJ1-6, with TRBD1 matching 7 bases. This CDR3 spans 14 amino acids. Germline V gene data show CDR1 as MNHEY and CDR2 as SVGAGI. V dropped 6 bases and J dropped 7; count of bases not matched to a gene: 6. CDR3 in DNA: TGTGCCAGCAGGAAAAGGGACAGCAATTCACCCCTCCACTTT. Translation: CASRKRDSNSPLHF.

By its share, this clonotype is medium-sized. The chain has TRBV29-1 and TRBJ1-2; 9 positions match TRBD1. V was pared by 3 bases and J by 4 bases, with 6 bases of the junction left unmatched. This CDR3 is 14 amino acids long. Germline CDR1 and CDR2: SQVTM and ANQGSEA. The CDR3 spells CSVDETGGSYGYTF. The CDR3 DNA follows: TGCAGCGTTGATGAGACAGGGGGGAGCTATGGCTACACCTTC.

This clonotype has only a few counts. The J gene is TRBJ2-3, the V gene TRBV7-2; D possibly uses TRBD1 or TRBD2 (5 bases each). The V end was cut by 1 base, the J end by 1 base, with 9 bases between. CDR3 length: 15 amino acids. Germline CDR1 is SGHTA and CDR2 is FQGNSA. CDR3 in amino acids: CASSLVGAGTDTQYF. As DNA, the CDR3 is TGTGCCAGCAGCTTAGTCGGGGCTGGCACAGATACGCAGTATTTT.

The table lists this clonotype with a few counts. The genes are TRBV5-1 and TRBJ2-5; tentative D call: TRBD2 (5 bases). Germline CDR1 SGHRS, CDR2 YFSETQ. This CDR3 spans 15 amino acids. Trimming removed 1 base from V and 1 base from J, with 11 bases in between. The CDR3 reads CASSLLGSSQETQYF. The DNA for the CDR3 is TGCGCCAGCAGCTTGTTAGGGAGCTCCCAAGAGACCCAGTACTTC.

The V gene is TRBV29-1, the J gene TRBJ2-2, with TRBD2 matching 8 bases. The CDR3 covers 18 residues. Germline V CDR1 and CDR2: SQVTM, ANQGSEA. V dropped 6 bases and J dropped 0; count of bases not matched to a gene: 15. The CDR3 is CSVAGTRAGTTNTGELFF. As DNA, the CDR3 is TGCAGCGTCGCTGGGACTAGGGCCGGGACAACGAACACCGGGGAGCTGTTTTTT.

The rearrangement joins TRBV7-6 to TRBJ2-1; TRBD2 matches at 7 bases. The CDR3 runs to 17 residues. Trimming at V came to 1 base and at J to 6 bases, leaving 12 bases not matched to a gene. The germline gives CDR1 SGHVS, CDR2 FNYEAQ. Here the CDR3 reads CASSLGRWGRAGNEQFF. The DNA of the CDR3 is TGTGCCAGCAGCTTAGGACGTTGGGGGAGGGCGGGCAATGAGCAGTTCTTC.

CDR3 coding DNA: TGTGCCAGCAGTTTAGGACAGGGGAGAACCTTC. It is translated as CASSLGQGRTF. The chain joins TRBV28 to TRBJ1-2, with 9 bases lining up with TRBD1. CDR1 is MDHEN and CDR2 is SYDVKM in the germline V gene. This CDR3 comprises 11 residues. V trimming: 2 bases; J trimming: 14 bases; junction bases outside the gene matches: 3.